A single sample gave rise to the 7 T cell receptor beta chains below, sequenced in a study of cytomegalovirus exposure and HLA in healthy donors. PCR amplification relied on 60 Vbeta primers (plus 13 Jbeta primers). The table came from immunoSEQ multiplex PCR; TCRdb's copy has only in-frame clones and leaves some out. The top ten clones hold 1.5% to 2% of a sample with about 200,000 clones, around 75% of them seen once. Specimen: PBMCs. Receptors were obtained from a woman aged 25 to 45 in good health and CMV-seronegative.

CDR3 DNA: TGTGCCAGCAGCTCCCTAGCGGGAGCTTGGTTAGAGCAGTACTTC. It is translated as CASSSLAGAWLEQYF. This chain joins TRBV5-8 and TRBJ2-7; 10 bases match TRBD2. CDR3 length: 15 amino acids. V was clipped by 3 bases and J by 7 bases; unmatched bases: 10. The V gene's germline CDR1 is SGHTS and CDR2 YDEGEE.

This clone was seen a few times. CDR3 region: CASSVGSRDGYTF. CDR3 coding DNA: TGTGCCAGCAGCGTAGGGAGCAGGGATGGCTACACCTTC. The chain combines TRBV9 with TRBJ1-2; weak D call: TRBD1 (5 bases). Trimming left V 0 bases short and J 6 bases short, with 9 bases between. This CDR3 is 13 amino acids long. Per the germline V gene, CDR1 is SGDLS and CDR2 is YYNGEE.

The rearrangement uses TRBV4-1 and TRBJ1-1; 11 bases are shared with TRBD1. The V segment lost 4 bases and the J segment 0 bases; nucleotides outside the gene matches: 7. The CDR3 sequence is 17 residues long. From germline, CDR1 is MGHRA and CDR2 YSYEKL. CDR3 DNA sequence: TGCGCCAGCAGCCCCGGACAGGGGGCCGGAGTGAACACTGAAGCTTTCTTT. The encoded protein is CASSPGQGAGVNTEAFF.

This clone showed up just once. V is TRBV7-3 and J is TRBJ2-1, with 12 bases aligning to TRBD2. This CDR3 has 18 amino acids. J gave up 0 bases and V 1 base, and 4 bases lay outside the gene matches. Germline CDR1 reads SGHTA; CDR2 reads FQGTGA. CDR3 in DNA: TGTGCCAGCAGCTTAAGCCTAGCGGGAGGGAGCTCCTACAATGAGCAGTTCTTC. Translated: CASSLSLAGGSSYNEQFF. The full variable domain, with the rest looked up from reference TRBV7-3 and TRBJ2-1, is GAGVSQTPSNKVTEKGKYVELRCDPISGHTALYWYRQSLGQGPEFLIYFQGTGAADDSGLPNDRFFAVRPEGSVSTLKIQRTERGDSAVYLCASSLSLAGGSSYNEQFFGPGTRLTVL.

The chain couples TRBV11-2 to TRBJ2-3, with 13 bases that match TRBD2. V dropped 2 bases and J dropped 4; count of bases not matched to a gene: 6. CDR1 SGHAT and CDR2 FQNNGV come from the germline V gene. The CDR3 loop spans 17 amino acids. This chain's CDR3 is CASSLNGLAGVADTQYF. The DNA of the CDR3 is TGTGCCAGCAGCTTAAACGGACTAGCGGGGGTGGCAGATACGCAGTATTTT.

The chain has TRBV9 and TRBJ2-5, with TRBD1 matching over 10 bases. The J segment lost 4 bases and the V segment lost 0 bases, leaving 6 bases of the junction unmatched. Germline V gene sequence: CDR1 SGDLS, CDR2 YYNGEE. The CDR3 is 16 amino acids. CDR3 coding DNA: TGTGCCAGCAGCGTAGAGGGGACAGGGGTAGGAGAGACCCAGTACTTC. Protein product: CASSVEGTGVGETQYF.

The count of this clone is one. This chain links TRBV4-3 with TRBJ1-4; TRBD1 matches 7 bases. The CDR3 has 16 residues. The germline V gene encodes CDR1 LGHNA and CDR2 YSLEER. V was clipped by 10 bases and J by 6 bases; unmatched bases: 17. DNA for the CDR3: TGCGCCATCAATACAACAGGGGAGGACCTGTATGAAAAACTGTTTTTT. Translation: CAINTTGEDLYEKLFF.